The 20 T cell receptor beta chains below were found in one sample sequenced in a study of OX40 agonist ivuxolimab in advanced cancers. Here immunoSEQ multiplex PCR was the method, and the copy in TCRdb shows in-frame clones only, minus some. This table has over 95,000 clones, roughly nine tenths appearing once. Sequences were derived from CD4+ or CD8+ T cells sorted from blood, sampled in a trial of the OX40 agonist ivuxolimab. Source of these receptors: an adult with an advanced solid tumor such as melanoma, head and neck, liver or kidney cancer.

This chain uses TRBV7-6 with TRBJ1-4; the D is unclear. Trimming stripped 2 bases from V and 8 bases from J, with 6 bases between. This CDR3 is 12 amino acids long. The V gene's germline CDR1 is SGHVS and CDR2 FNYEAQ. CDR3 loop: CASSLTGEKLFF. The CDR3 DNA is TGTGCCAGCAGCTTAACTGGGGAAAAACTGTTTTTT.

With respect to this clone: The sample contains more than one DNA sequence encoding this CDR3. The rearrangement links TRBV7-2 to TRBJ2-7, with 7 bases matching TRBD2. CDR1 is SGHTA, CDR2 FQGNSA, per germline. The CDR3 is 15 amino acids. The V and J ends lost 1 base and 3 bases, in that order; junction bases with no gene match: 6. The CDR3, as DNA: TGTGCCAGCAGCTTAGTGCCGGGAGGCAGCTACGAGCAGTACTTC. Encoded protein: CASSLVPGGSYEQYF.

The rearrangement uses TRBV19 and TRBJ2-1; D may be TRBD2 (5 bases). The CDR3 runs 14 residues. V lost 4 bases to trimming and J lost 7 bases, with 14 bases between them. CDR1 LNHDA and CDR2 SQIVND come from the germline V gene (reference sequence). CDR3 amino acids: CASSKDFGGNEQFF. In DNA form, the CDR3 reads TGTGCCAGTAGTAAGGACTTTGGCGGGAATGAGCAGTTCTTC.

The V gene is TRBV18, the J gene TRBJ2-5; D remains unclear. The CDR3 consists of 11 residues. V lost 8 bases and J 4 bases, leaving 8 bases between the germline ends. From germline, CDR1 is KGHSH and CDR2 LQKENI. The CDR3 nucleotides read TGTGCCAGCAGGGTCGGAGAGACCCAGTACTTC. Protein product: CASRVGETQYF.

The V call is TRBV5-5, the J call TRBJ1-5; D is uncertain. CDR3 size: 15 residues. Between the trimmed V and J ends, which lost 0 bases and 0 bases, there was a span of 7 bases. Germline loops: CDR1 SGHKS, CDR2 YYEKEE (reference sequence). The CDR3 DNA reads TGTGCCAGCAGCTTGGGACAACATAGCAATCAGCCCCAGCATTTT. It specifies CASSLGQHSNQPQHF. Together with reference TRBV5-5 and TRBJ1-5, the CDR3 gives the full variable domain: DAGVTQSPTHLIKTRGQQVTLRCSPISGHKSVSWYQQVLGQGPQFIFQYYEKEERGRGNFPDRFSARQFPNYSSELNVNALLLGDSALYLCASSLGQHSNQPQHFGDGTRLSIL.

The chain couples TRBV4-3 to TRBJ2-3, with D perhaps being TRBD1 or TRBD2 (5 bases each). The CDR3 has 17 amino acids. CDR1 is LGHNA and CDR2 is YSLEER in the germline V gene. V lost 3 bases, J lost 2 bases, and 18 bases lay in between. The CDR3 DNA reads as TGCGCCAGCAGCCAGGTCCGGGGCCGGCACCCCACAGATACGCAGTATTTT. This gives the protein CASSQVRGRHPTDTQYF.

V and J are TRBV6-5 and TRBJ2-7, with 10 bases lining up with TRBD1. J was trimmed by 2 bases and V by 4 bases; bases with no gene match: 5. Germline V gene lookup returns CDR1 MNHEY and CDR2 SVGAGI. The CDR3 has 15 residues. CDR3 nucleotides: TGTGCCAGCAGTTTCGGGGGGACAGGGGCCTACGAGCAGTACTTC. Translation: CASSFGGTGAYEQYF.

The chain carries TRBV30 and TRBJ1-5; 7 bases map to TRBD1. This CDR3 comprises 16 residues. Unmatched junction bases numbered 11, after V lost 0 bases and J lost 6 bases. CDR1 is GTSNPN, CDR2 SVGIG, per germline (reference sequence). The CDR3 nucleotides read TGTGCCTGGAGTGTACTCCGGCAGGGGGAGGGTCAGCCCCAGCATTTT. Amino acid sequence: CAWSVLRQGEGQPQHF. Based on the CDR3 plus reference TRBV30 and TRBJ1-5, the full variable domain is SQTIHQWPATLVQPVGSPLSLECTVEGTSNPNLYWYRQAAGRGLQLLFYSVGIGQISSEVPQNLSASRPQDRQFILSSKKLLLSDSGFYLCAWSVLRQGEGQPQHFGDGTRLSIL.

The V call is TRBV7-2, the J call TRBJ2-7; 8 bases line up with TRBD2. Trimming took 4 bases from V and 7 from J; bases not matched to a gene: 12. Germline loops: CDR1 SGHTA, CDR2 FQGNSA. This CDR3 is built from 15 residues. CDR3 DNA: TGTGCCAGCAGCTCCTTGGGGGCGGGAGGTCGGGAGCAGTACTTC. It is translated as CASSSLGAGGREQYF.

The rearrangement joins TRBV5-5 to TRBJ1-5, with D possibly being TRBD1 (6 bases). The CDR3 is 14 amino acids. Germline lookup yields CDR1 SGHKS and CDR2 YYEKEE (reference sequence). V lost 0 bases, J lost 2 bases, and 6 bases lay in between. For the CDR3, the DNA is TGTGCCAGCAGCTTGGACAGGGGCAATCAGCCCCAGCATTTT. This codes for CASSLDRGNQPQHF.

This clone has a handful of counts. The chain recombines TRBV28 with TRBJ1-2, with 9 bases fitting TRBD1. The ends lost 6 bases at V and 5 bases at J; junction bases unmatched: 10. This CDR3 has 15 amino acids. The germline CDR1 and CDR2 sequences are MDHEN and SYDVKM. CDR3 amino acids: CASRGRGQGRYGYTF. CDR3 coding DNA: TGTGCCAGCAGGGGAAGGGGACAGGGAAGATATGGCTACACCTTC.

V usage is TRBV7-6 and J usage is TRBJ1-3; TRBD1 might be the D (6 bases). This CDR3 is built from 15 residues. Per the germline V gene, CDR1 is SGHVS and CDR2 is FNYEAQ. Between the trimmed V and J ends, which lost 4 bases and 0 bases, there was a span of 10 bases. CDR3 sequence: CASSSTGTSGNTIYF. In DNA form, the CDR3 reads TGTGCCAGCAGCTCTACAGGGACCTCTGGAAACACCATATATTTT.

The chain combines TRBV7-2 with TRBJ1-4, with 7 positions matching TRBD1. Per the germline V gene, CDR1 is SGHTA and CDR2 is FQGNSA. The CDR3 is made up of 13 amino acids. J was trimmed by 7 bases and V by 2 bases; bases with no gene match: 1. In DNA form, the CDR3 reads TGTGCCAGCAGCTTAAACAGGGGTGAAAAACTGTTTTTT. This translates into CASSLNRGEKLFF.

The chain employs TRBV28 and TRBJ2-5, with unresolved D. Germline CDR1 and CDR2: MDHEN and SYDVKM. This CDR3 is built from 12 residues. V was clipped by 4 bases and J by 4 bases, with 7 bases between them. This CDR3 reads CASSSPVETQYF. The DNA for the CDR3 is TGTGCCAGCAGTTCCCCGGTAGAGACCCAGTACTTC.

As regards this clone: Other nucleotide sequences in the sample specify the same CDR3. The chain carries TRBV4-1 and TRBJ2-5; TRBD2 matches at 12 bases. V lost 1 base to trimming and J lost 5 bases; unmatched junction nucleotides: 2. Germline V gene sequence: CDR1 MGHRA, CDR2 YSYEKL. The CDR3 is 15 residues long. The CDR3 coding sequence is TGCGCCAGCAGCCAAGGACTAGCGGGAGCTGAGACCCAGTACTTC. It is translated as CASSQGLAGAETQYF.

This clone was seen a single time. J is TRBJ1-4 and V is TRBV30; 9 bases line up with TRBD1. The germline V gene has CDR1 GTSNPN and CDR2 SVGIG (reference sequence). The CDR3 has 14 residues. The junction had 6 bases not matched to a gene; V was cut back by 4 bases and J by 6 bases. The CDR3 nucleotides are TGTGCCTGGAACAAACAGGGGGCTGATGAAAAACTGTTTTTT. Its translation: CAWNKQGADEKLFF.

V usage is TRBV18 and J usage is TRBJ2-3; 11 nucleotides line up with TRBD1. Germline CDR1 and CDR2: KGHSH and LQKENI. CDR3 length equals 15 residues. V shed 4 bases, J shed 6 bases, and the junction held 6 bases outside the gene matches. The CDR3 coding sequence is TGTGCCAGCTCACTGGACAGGGGGCGGATGGATACGCAGTATTTT. It is translated as CASSLDRGRMDTQYF.

The rearrangement links TRBV11-2 to TRBJ2-2; 8 bases are shared with TRBD2. There are 17 residues in the CDR3. In germline, CDR1 is SGHAT, CDR2 FQNNGV. Unmatched junction bases numbered 15, after V lost 8 bases and J lost 4 bases. CDR3 loop: CASRPSGYSWSTGELFF. The CDR3 region has the DNA TGTGCCAGCCGTCCTAGCGGGTATTCCTGGAGCACCGGGGAGCTGTTTTTT. Filled out from reference TRBV11-2 and TRBJ2-2, the complete variable domain reads EAGVAQSPRYKIIEKRQSVAFWCNPISGHATLYWYQQILGQGPKLLIQFQNNGVVDDSQLPKDRFSAERLKGVDSTLKIQPAKLEDSAVYLCASRPSGYSWSTGELFFGEGSRLTVL.

The chain couples TRBV4-2 to TRBJ1-5, with D uncertain. Germline values: CDR1 LGHNA, CDR2 YNFKEQ. The ends were cut back, 3 bases at V and 4 bases at J, with 19 bases in the middle. This CDR3 contains 17 residues. DNA for the CDR3: TGTGCCAGCAGCCAGGAGATCGGGCGGCACAAAAATCAGCCCCAGCATTTT. This encodes CASSQEIGRHKNQPQHF.

The V call is TRBV5-1, the J call TRBJ1-5; D is possibly TRBD1 (6 bases). The CDR3 loop spans 14 amino acids. Per germline, CDR1 SGHRS and CDR2 YFSETQ. Between the trimmed V and J ends, which lost 2 bases and 5 bases, there was a span of 11 bases. CDR3 in DNA: TGCGCCAGCAGCTTAGGGGGGGCGGATCAGCCCCAGCATTTT. Its translation is CASSLGGADQPQHF.